These 7 T cell receptor beta chains were all obtained from the same sample, sequenced in a study of T cells after yellow fever vaccination. TCRdb reprocessed the 5' RACE reads via MiXCR and lists one record per CDR3 protein. The sample consists of over 130,000 distinct CDR3 sequences, roughly 8% of them appearing once. The material was CD4+ T cells sorted from PBMCs, obtained 5 days after the yellow fever booster vaccination. The source is a man younger than 40 who received the YFV17D yellow fever vaccine.

This clonotype was seen repeatedly, ten times or more. V is TRBV12-3 or TRBV12-4 and J is TRBJ2-7; 7 positions agree with TRBD2. V shed 7 bases, J shed 1 base, and the junction held 7 bases outside the gene matches. The CDR3 has 14 amino acids. The CDR3 nucleotides read TGTGCCAGCAAGGAGCGGGATCAATCCTACGAGCAGTACTTC. Its translation: CASKERDQSYEQYF.

This clonotype was seen many times. V and J are TRBV12-3 or TRBV12-4 and TRBJ2-3; a weak D match, TRBD2 (6 bases). This CDR3 is 14 amino acids long. Trimming stripped 5 bases from V and 3 bases from J, with 12 bases between. CDR3 sequence (DNA): TGTGCCAGCAGTACCTTCGGGAGTACAGATACGCAGTATTTT. Amino acid sequence: CASSTFGSTDTQYF.

This clonotype was seen many times. The genes are TRBV12-3 or TRBV12-4 and TRBJ2-2; no reliable D call. Trimming cost V 6 bases and J 1 base, with 6 bases left between them. The CDR3 is 13 residues long. CDR3 sequence: CASRKGNTGELFF. CDR3 nucleotides: TGTGCCAGCAGGAAAGGGAACACCGGGGAGCTGTTTTTT.

In its sample, this clonotype was seen many times. V usage is TRBV29-1 and J usage is TRBJ2-5, with 7 nucleotides matching TRBD1. CDR1 and CDR2 (germline): SQVTM, ANQGSEA. V lost 4 bases to trimming and J lost 5 bases; unmatched junction nucleotides: 10. The CDR3 is 14 residues long. This CDR3 is CSVGPSTGSETQYF. CDR3 bases: TGCAGCGTTGGACCTTCGACAGGGTCGGAGACCCAGTACTTC.

This clonotype occurred many times. The chain carries TRBV12-3 or TRBV12-4 and TRBJ2-4; the D is unclear. The V and J ends lost 5 bases and 0 bases respectively, with 11 bases between them. This CDR3 comprises 15 residues. CDR3 protein: CASSPDTIAKNIQYF. CDR3 nucleotides: TGTGCCAGCAGTCCAGACACCATAGCCAAAAACATTCAGTACTTC.

Of note for this clonotype: A read error may explain this, as a much larger clone is one base away. V usage is TRBV29-1 and J usage is TRBJ2-1; a possible D gene is TRBD1 (5 bases). The CDR3 is 12 residues long. V lost 8 bases and J lost 7, with 15 bases in between. Germline V lookup: CDR1 SQVTM, CDR2 ANQGSEA. CDR3 coding DNA: TGCAGCCTTGCAGGGAATTTTAATGAGCAGTTCTTC. The encoded protein is CSLAGNFNEQFF.

This clonotype was found many times. The rearrangement joins TRBV20-1 to TRBJ2-3; either TRBD1 or TRBD2 may fit D (5 bases each). Germline loops: CDR1 DFQATT, CDR2 SNEGSKA (reference sequence). Trimming removed 3 bases from V and 1 base from J, with 11 bases in between. The CDR3 totals 14 residues. CDR3: CSARGDQRTDTQYF. CDR3 in DNA: TGCAGTGCTAGGGGGGACCAACGCACAGATACGCAGTATTTT.